This entry features one T cell receptor (beta chain) sequence. In the study's own analysis: Amplifying reference gene primers gave estimates of nucleated cell counts. The data were produced by immunoSEQ multiplex PCR, yet TCRdb's version contains in-frame clones alone and is incomplete. The V and J calls and the clone size are those of that table, but D and trimming were determined from the DNA. The table shows tens of thousands of clones, with about 80% occurring only once. This sample was included in a study of blood T cell repertoires in COVID-19. Study details: Donors in the United States, Italy and Spain gave samples during acute or convalescent COVID-19. PBMCs, B-cell-depleted T cells, or T cells provided the cDNA or gDNA that made up the material.

Germline values: CDR1 LNHDA, CDR2 SQIVND (reference sequence). The CDR3 is 14 amino acids. The ends were cut back, 5 bases at V and 5 bases at J, with 16 bases in the middle. This chain uses TRBV19 with TRBJ2-7; D is possibly TRBD2 (5 bases). This clonotype was sampled from a man aged 60-69 years with active COVID-19. Sample: peripheral blood. The CDR3 is CASSPPRDSDEQYF. The CDR3, as DNA: TGTGCCAGTAGTCCCCCCCGGGATTCGGACGAGCAGTACTTC.